The present TCR beta chain was sequenced within a study of Ad26.COV2.S vaccination and SARS-CoV-2 variants. This CDR3 spans 14 amino acids. Per the germline V gene, CDR1 is SGHRS and CDR2 is YFSETQ. V gave up 1 base and J gave up 9 bases, with 14 bases separating them. Regarding treatment: about 20 received Ad26.COV2.S at low or high dose, single or two shots; 5 received placebo; per-sample allocation not given. Day 63 after the first vaccine or placebo injection was the time point for sampling. Sequencing used immunoSEQ multiplex PCR; TCRdb keeps in-frame clones, though not all of them. The table lists 400,000 to 500,000 clones, about 88% of them singletons.

V usage is TRBV5-1 and J usage is TRBJ2-1; D not resolved. The sample in question was peripheral blood, obtained in a trial of Ad26.COV2.S vaccine versus placebo. The receptor's source is a person aged 18 to 65 who received the Ad26.COV2.S COVID-19 vaccine or a placebo. The CDR3: CASSLFLDVGEQFF. CDR3 in DNA: TGCGCCAGCAGCTTGTTCCTCGACGTGGGTGAGCAGTTCTTC.